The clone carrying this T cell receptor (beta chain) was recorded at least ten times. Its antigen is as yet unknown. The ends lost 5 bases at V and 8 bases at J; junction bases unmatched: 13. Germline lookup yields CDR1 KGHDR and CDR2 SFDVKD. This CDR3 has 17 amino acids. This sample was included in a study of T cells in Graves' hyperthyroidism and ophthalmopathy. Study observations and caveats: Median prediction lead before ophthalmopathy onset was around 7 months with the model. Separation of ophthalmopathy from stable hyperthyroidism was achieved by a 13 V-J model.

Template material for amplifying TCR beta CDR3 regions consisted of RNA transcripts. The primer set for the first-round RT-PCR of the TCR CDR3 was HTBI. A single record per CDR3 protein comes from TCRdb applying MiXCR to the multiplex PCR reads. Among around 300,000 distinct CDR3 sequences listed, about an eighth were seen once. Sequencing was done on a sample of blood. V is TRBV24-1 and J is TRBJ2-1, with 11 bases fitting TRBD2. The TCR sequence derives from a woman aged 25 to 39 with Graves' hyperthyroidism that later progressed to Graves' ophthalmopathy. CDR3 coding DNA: TGTGCCACCAGTGGTGGAGTAGCGGGAGGGCCTTTGGATGAGCAGTTCTTC. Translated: CATSGGVAGGPLDEQFF.